The 31 T cell receptor beta chains given below trace back to one sample, sequenced in a study of beta chain features in type 1 diabetes. Every bit of the isolated RNA underwent reverse transcription, so sequencing read expressed TCRB transcripts. TCRdb keeps only in-frame clones here, not all; method: immunoSEQ multiplex PCR. This sample has approximately 340,000 clones, with more than 12% found just once. Sequenced input: naive CD4+ T cells from blood. These receptors originate from a woman younger than 35 in good health.

The chain links TRBV28 to TRBJ2-1; D call uncertain. This CDR3 spans 12 amino acids. V gave up 5 bases and J gave up 3 bases, with 5 bases separating them. Germline V lookup: CDR1 MDHEN, CDR2 SYDVKM. The CDR3 DNA reads TGTGCCAGCAGTCTACGCTACAATGAGCAGTTCTTC. Encoded protein: CASSLRYNEQFF. Based on the CDR3 plus reference TRBV28 and TRBJ2-1, the full variable domain is DVKVTQSSRYLVKRTGEKVFLECVQDMDHENMFWYRQDPGLGLRLIYFSYDVKMKEKGDIPEGYSVSREKKERFSLILESASTNQTSMYLCASSLRYNEQFFGPGTRLTVL.

This clone was seen a few times. The V gene is TRBV7-2, the J gene TRBJ2-3; no reliable D call. The CDR3 totals 14 residues. V was clipped by 4 bases and J by 0 bases, with 8 bases between them. CDR1 SGHTA and CDR2 FQGNSA come from the germline V gene. For the CDR3, the DNA is TGTGCCAGCAGCTACCCGACTAGCACAGATACGCAGTATTTT. It encodes CASSYPTSTDTQYF.

J is TRBJ2-5 and V is TRBV2; 8 bases align to TRBD2. The V gene end was trimmed by 3 bases and the J gene end by 2 bases; junction bases not matched to a gene: 8. The CDR3 consists of 16 residues. Germline V CDR1 and CDR2: SNHLY, FYNNEI. The CDR3 DNA sequence: TGTGCCAGCAGTGATAGAAGCGGGAGTAGACAAGAGACCCAGTACTTC. Residues: CASSDRSGSRQETQYF.

V usage is TRBV5-1 and J usage is TRBJ1-5; TRBD1 matches at 11 bases. CDR3 length: 14 residues. Germline V gene lookup returns CDR1 SGHRS and CDR2 YFSETQ. The junction had 4 bases not matched to a gene; V was cut back by 4 bases and J by 7 bases. The CDR3 DNA reads TGCGCCAGCAGCGCCGGGACAGGGGGGCAGCCCCAGCATTTT. Translating it yields CASSAGTGGQPQHF. The full variable domain, rest sourced from reference TRBV5-1 and TRBJ1-5, is KAGVTQTPRYLIKTRGQQVTLSCSPISGHRSVSWYQQTPGQGLQFLFEYFSETQRNKGNFPGRFSGRQFSNSRSEMNVSTLELGDSALYLCASSAGTGGQPQHFGDGTRLSIL.

Only a few counts were recorded for this clone. The chain employs TRBV28 and TRBJ2-4, with D maybe TRBD1 (6 bases). Deletions cut 3 bases from V and 1 base from J, with 16 bases between. The CDR3 runs 17 residues. Germline CDR1 is MDHEN and CDR2 is SYDVKM. This chain's CDR3 is CASSFPQGGFAKNIQYF. Here the CDR3 DNA reads TGTGCCAGCAGTTTCCCACAGGGTGGATTCGCCAAAAACATTCAGTACTTC.

This clone was seen only a few times. This sequence joins TRBV18 and TRBJ2-3; tentative D call: TRBD2 (6 bases). The CDR3 length is 16 residues. Germline CDR1 is KGHSH and CDR2 is LQKENI. Trimming took off 2 bases at V and 3 bases at J, with 15 bases between the two ends. This chain's CDR3 is CASSPEQRSGTDTQYF. CDR3 nucleotides: TGTGCCAGCTCACCAGAACAGAGAAGCGGGACAGATACGCAGTATTTT.

Only a few counts were recorded for this clone. The chain couples TRBV28 to TRBJ2-6; no firm D call. This CDR3 has 14 amino acids. Germline V CDR1 and CDR2: MDHEN, SYDVKM. Trimming took off 6 bases at V and 0 bases at J, with 6 bases between the two ends. CDR3 region: CASSLLSGANVLTF. Here the CDR3 DNA reads TGTGCCAGCAGCCTCCTCTCTGGGGCCAACGTCCTGACTTTC.

This clone was found a few times. This sequence joins TRBV29-1 and TRBJ2-5; 14 bases line up with TRBD2. This CDR3 comprises 14 residues. After removal of 7 bases from V and 4 bases from J, the junction contained 5 bases not matched to a gene. The germline CDR1 and CDR2 sequences are SQVTM and ANQGSEA. This CDR3 reads CSASGTSGGETQYF. In DNA, the CDR3 is TGCAGCGCCTCCGGGACTAGCGGGGGAGAGACCCAGTACTTC.

The rearrangement uses TRBV6-6 and TRBJ1-5; perhaps TRBD1 as D (5 bases). Germline V gene data show CDR1 as MNHNY and CDR2 as SVGAGI (reference sequence). This CDR3 region has 12 residues. V gave up 3 bases and J gave up 6 bases, with 6 bases separating them. DNA for the CDR3: TGTGCCAGCAGTTATCAGGGTCAGCCCCAGCATTTT. Translated: CASSYQGQPQHF.

The rearrangement joins TRBV28 to TRBJ1-3, with D possibly TRBD1 on 5 matching bases. The length of the CDR3 is 14 residues. Looked up from germline, CDR1 is MDHEN and CDR2 is SYDVKM. Trimming pared 2 bases from V and 1 base from J, leaving 6 bases between. The CDR3 coding sequence is TGTGCCAGCAGTTTAAGGGGTTCTGGAAACACCATATATTTT. This encodes CASSLRGSGNTIYF.

The V call is TRBV13, the J call TRBJ2-4; D may be TRBD2 (5 bases). With 4 bases removed from V and 6 bases from J, the gap between germline ends came to 10 bases. From germline, CDR1 is PRHDT and CDR2 FYEKMQ (reference sequence). The CDR3 has 13 residues. The CDR3 bases are TGTGCCAGCAGCTCGGGAAATATAAACATTCAGTACTTC. Amino acid sequence: CASSSGNINIQYF. Together with reference TRBV13 and TRBJ2-4, the CDR3 gives the full variable domain: AAGVIQSPRHLIKEKRETATLKCYPIPRHDTVYWYQQGPGQDPQFLISFYEKMQSDKGSIPDRFSAQQFSDYHSELNMSSLELGDSALYFCASSSGNINIQYFGAGTRLSVL.

The CDR3 sequence is CASSPTGISGANVLTF. CDR3 nucleotide sequence: TGTGCCAGCAGTCCGACAGGGATCTCTGGGGCCAACGTCCTGACTTTC. The rearrangement links TRBV28 to TRBJ2-6; 7 positions match TRBD1. This CDR3 spans 16 amino acids. The V and J ends lost 5 bases and 0 bases, in that order; junction bases with no gene match: 4. Germline-derived CDR1 and CDR2 are MDHEN and SYDVKM.

The J gene is TRBJ2-1, the V gene TRBV15; D is perhaps TRBD2 (6 bases). CDR1 is LNHNV, CDR2 YYDKDF, per germline (reference sequence). The CDR3 runs 15 residues. Trimming removed 1 base from V and 1 base from J, with 8 bases in between. The CDR3 loop is CATSRVAGSYNEQFF. The CDR3 DNA sequence: TGTGCCACCAGCAGAGTGGCGGGGTCCTACAATGAGCAGTTCTTC.

The chain recombines TRBV29-1 with TRBJ1-5; no firm D call. The CDR3 consists of 15 residues. Germline V gene sequence: CDR1 SQVTM, CDR2 ANQGSEA. Trimming removed 7 bases at V and 0 bases at J, with 16 bases between. In nucleotides, the CDR3 is TGCAGCGGAGGGAGTAGGGATAGTAGCAATCAGCCCCAGCATTTT. Its protein is CSGGSRDSSNQPQHF.

The sample holds a few counts of this clone. The rearrangement links TRBV12-5 to TRBJ2-3; the D gene is possibly TRBD2 (6 bases). The germline V gene encodes CDR1 LGHNT and CDR2 FRNRAP. This CDR3 is built from 13 residues. V dropped 9 bases and J dropped 0 bases, with 10 bases sitting between them. The CDR3 loop is CASGLTSTDTQYF. The CDR3 bases are TGTGCTAGCGGACTAACTAGCACAGATACGCAGTATTTT. Combining the CDR3 with reference TRBV12-5 and TRBJ2-3 gives the whole variable domain DARVTQTPRHKVTEMGQEVTMRCQPILGHNTVFWYRQTMMQGLELLAYFRNRAPLDDSGMPKDRFSAEMPDATLATLKIQPSEPRDSAVYFCASGLTSTDTQYFGPGTRLTVL.

A few counts support this clone. This chain uses TRBV19 with TRBJ2-1, with D tentatively TRBD2 (5 bases). This CDR3 spans 16 amino acids. Looked up from germline, CDR1 is LNHDA and CDR2 is SQIVND (reference sequence). Between the trimmed V and J ends, which lost 3 bases and 10 bases, there was a span of 22 bases. CDR3 bases: TGTGCCAGTAGTATTTATAAGCGGCCGCTAGTAGAGGAGCAGTTCTTC. Translating it yields CASSIYKRPLVEEQFF. Drawing the rest from reference TRBV19 and TRBJ2-1, the complete variable domain is DGGITQSPKYLFRKEGQNVTLSCEQNLNHDAMYWYRQDPGQGLRLIYYSQIVNDFQKGDIAEGYSVSREKKESFPLTVTSAQKNPTAFYLCASSIYKRPLVEEQFFGPGTRLTVL.

The chain recombines TRBV6-1 with TRBJ2-1; TRBD1 is a possible D gene (5 bases). Per the germline V gene, CDR1 is MNHNS and CDR2 is SASEGT. The CDR3 length is 14 residues. V lost 4 bases and J lost 2, with 9 bases in between. The CDR3 region has the DNA TGTGCCAGCAGTGGCCAGGGAACCTACAATGAGCAGTTCTTC. Amino acid sequence: CASSGQGTYNEQFF.

The rearrangement uses TRBV4-3 and TRBJ2-5; D perhaps matches TRBD2 (5 bases). V dropped 0 bases and J dropped 5 bases, with 10 bases sitting between them. The CDR3 covers 14 residues. CDR1 is LGHNA, CDR2 YSLEER, per germline. CDR3 DNA: TGCGCCAGCAGCCAAGATAGAACGGGGGAGACCCAGTACTTC. The encoded protein is CASSQDRTGETQYF.

Turning to this clone: This sample includes further DNA sequences coding for the same CDR3. This chain connects TRBV6-5 to TRBJ1-5; 8 bases are shared with TRBD1. The CDR3 runs 15 residues. Germline V gives CDR1 MNHEY, CDR2 SVGAGI. V shed 5 bases, J shed 2 bases, and the junction held 5 bases outside the gene matches. This chain's CDR3 is CASSPDRGGNQPQHF. As DNA, the CDR3 is TGTGCCAGCAGTCCAGACAGGGGAGGCAATCAGCCCCAGCATTTT.

This clone was seen a handful of times. Here the CDR3 reads CASSQAGQAGEQYF. In DNA, the CDR3 is TGCGCCAGCAGCCAAGCGGGACAGGCAGGGGAGCAGTACTTC. The genes are TRBV4-1 and TRBJ2-7; 8 bases agree with TRBD1. Germline CDR1 and CDR2: MGHRA and YSYEKL. The trim removed 1 base at V and 7 bases at J, leaving 6 bases unmatched. The CDR3 length is 14 residues.

The J gene is TRBJ2-7, the V gene TRBV4-3, with 9 bases fitting TRBD2. Losses at the gene ends were 4 bases for V and 4 bases for J; bases not matched to a gene: 8. CDR3 size: 15 residues. Germline values: CDR1 LGHNA, CDR2 YSLEER. The CDR3, as DNA: TGCGCCAGCAGCCTTGGGACTAGCCGGGATTACGAGCAGTACTTC. Its protein product is CASSLGTSRDYEQYF.

This chain uses TRBV28 with TRBJ1-1; tentative D call: TRBD1 (5 bases). The CDR3 sequence is 12 residues long. With 9 bases removed from V and 7 bases from J, the gap between germline ends came to 15 bases. Germline CDR1 is MDHEN and CDR2 is SYDVKM. The CDR3 DNA reads TGTGCCAGTTTCACGGGACTCCTTGAAGCTTTCTTT. Translation gives CASFTGLLEAFF.

This clone was counted only a few times. This chain joins TRBV4-3 and TRBJ2-1, with TRBD2 as a possible D gene (6 bases). The CDR3 contains 18 residues. Germline assignment: CDR1 LGHNA and CDR2 YSLEER. Trimming removed 0 bases from V and 2 bases from J, with 17 bases in between. The CDR3 coding sequence is TGCGCCAGCAGCCAAGATATTACGGCGACTAGTGCCTACAATGAGCAGTTCTTC. Its protein product is CASSQDITATSAYNEQFF.

In its sample, this clone was seen a few times. V is TRBV30 and J is TRBJ2-2; weak D call: TRBD2 (6 bases). CDR1 and CDR2 from the germline V gene are GTSNPN and SVGIG (reference sequence). This CDR3 is built from 14 residues. V was cut by 4 bases and J by 5 bases, with 14 bases left in between. CDR3 region: CAWTAGPGTGELFF. CDR3 in DNA: TGTGCCTGGACCGCGGGGCCGGGGACCGGGGAGCTGTTTTTT.

The V and J genes are TRBV25-1 and TRBJ2-3, with 9 bases that match TRBD2. The CDR3 totals 16 residues. J was trimmed by 2 bases and V by 7 bases; bases with no gene match: 10. Per the germline V gene, CDR1 is MGHDK and CDR2 is SYGVNS. CDR3 sequence: CASTEGASGNTDTQYF. The CDR3 DNA follows: TGTGCCAGCACCGAAGGAGCTAGCGGGAACACAGATACGCAGTATTTT.

V and J are TRBV19 and TRBJ1-2; possible D gene TRBD1, 5 bases. CDR3 length equals 13 residues. Germline lookup yields CDR1 LNHDA and CDR2 SQIVND (reference sequence). Trimming stripped 5 bases from V and 4 bases from J, with 11 bases between. CDR3 DNA: TGTGCCAGTAGTGGTCGACAGACCTATGGCTACACCTTC. This codes for CASSGRQTYGYTF.

The chain joins TRBV14 to TRBJ1-5; 8 bases map to TRBD1. Trimming took 1 base from V and 6 from J; bases not matched to a gene: 5. The CDR3 spans 15 residues. Germline lookup yields CDR1 SGHDN and CDR2 FVKESK. This CDR3 reads CASSQGTGRSQPQHF. CDR3 nucleotides: TGTGCCAGCAGCCAAGGGACAGGGCGCTCTCAGCCCCAGCATTTT.

The V and J genes are TRBV28 and TRBJ2-7, with D perhaps TRBD1 (6 bases). The CDR3 has 14 residues. V was clipped by 4 bases and J by 3 bases, with 13 bases between them. In germline, CDR1 is MDHEN, CDR2 SYDVKM. In DNA form, the CDR3 reads TGTGCCAGCAGTTCCCCGACAGGACTCTACGAGCAGTACTTC. This codes for CASSSPTGLYEQYF.

The gene calls are TRBV7-2 and TRBJ2-7, with 11 bases matching TRBD2. The CDR3 runs 15 residues. Unmatched junction bases numbered 5, after V lost 3 bases and J lost 4 bases. Germline CDR1 is SGHTA and CDR2 is FQGNSA. CDR3 in amino acids: CASSFVLAGVYEQYF. In DNA form, the CDR3 reads TGTGCCAGCAGCTTCGTACTAGCGGGAGTATACGAGCAGTACTTC.

The count of this clone is one. This rearrangement joins TRBV11-2 to TRBJ2-2; D is possibly TRBD1 (5 bases). Between the trimmed V and J ends, which lost 5 bases and 1 base, there was a span of 11 bases. Germline CDR1 is SGHAT and CDR2 is FQNNGV. The CDR3 has 15 amino acids. DNA of the CDR3: TGTGCCAGCAGCATCACCCAGGGGAACACCGGGGAGCTGTTTTTT. This encodes CASSITQGNTGELFF.

The chain has TRBV29-1 and TRBJ2-1; D is possibly TRBD2 (7 bases). CDR1 is SQVTM, CDR2 ANQGSEA, per germline. V was cut by 7 bases and J by 7 bases, with 20 bases left in between. This CDR3 has 14 amino acids. In DNA, the CDR3 is TGCAGCGCTGAGGGGAGGGGGAATAGAAATGAGCAGTTCTTC. It translates to CSAEGRGNRNEQFF.